A single T cell receptor beta chain is shown here with its context. As yet, its antigen is unknown. Here immunoSEQ multiplex PCR was the method, and the copy in TCRdb shows in-frame clones only, minus some. The data hold 9,000 to 15,000 clones, with approximately 70% observed a single time. Germline V gene lookup returns CDR1 MDHEN and CDR2 SYDVKM. CDR3 size: 14 residues. The junction had 5 bases not matched to a gene; V was cut back by 6 bases and J by 7 bases. The entry originates in a study of tumor-infiltrating lymphocytes in localized non-small cell lung cancer. Overall study findings and caveats: Different pieces of the same tissue were used for each assay.

V and J are TRBV28 and TRBJ2-1, with 11 positions matching TRBD2. This TCR derives from a human donor with non-small cell lung cancer. The sequencing sample was made of uninvolved lung tissue not adjacent to the tumor. CDR3 sequence: CASRRRTSGNEQFF. The CDR3 nucleotides read TGTGCCAGCAGGAGGCGGACTAGCGGGAATGAGCAGTTCTTC.